These T cell receptor beta chains were read from a single sample in a study of T cell repertoires in cytomegalovirus infection. Each CDR3 protein is one row after TCRdb ran MiXCR on the reads. The table lists roughly 630,000 distinct CDR3 sequences, 20% to 25% of them singletons, with less than 9.5% in the top ten. Sample: CD8+ T cells from PBMCs. The receptors here all came from a human donor in good health (CMV status not recorded). Some clones in this sample may be carry-over from other donors' samples. Both conserved end residues are part of each CDR3. The D gene is left open where the match is weak. Expanded clones get a size class; other rows say once, few or many, or leave the size out.

V gene	clone size	J gene	D gene	CDR3 DNA	CDR3 protein
TRBV7-2	many	TRBJ2-5	.	TGTGCCAGCAGCCACAGCGCGTACCAAGAGACCCAGTACTTC	CASSHSAYQETQYF
TRBV27	few	TRBJ2-1	TRBD1	TGTGCCAGCAGTTTATCGGGGACAGGGTATTACAATGAGCAGTTCTTC	CASSLSGTGYYNEQFF
TRBV28	.	TRBJ2-2	TRBD1	TGTGCCAGCAGTTCTGGACAGGCCGGGGAGCTGTTTTTT	CASSSGQAGELFF
TRBV5-5	few	TRBJ2-2	.	TGTGCCAGCAGGAGTTTAGGGACCGGGGAGCTGTTTTTT	CASRSLGTGELFF
TRBV24-1	.	TRBJ1-1	.	TGTGCCACCAGTGATTTTGAAAACACTGAAGCTTTCTTT	CATSDFENTEAFF
TRBV4-1	.	TRBJ2-2	TRBD1	TGCGCCAGCAGCTTTCCCGGGACAGGGGAATTAGTAAGGGCCGGGGAGCTGTTTTTT	CASSFPGTGELVRAGELFF
TRBV20-1	.	TRBJ2-1	.	TGCAGTGCTAGAGATCCGATCCTTCTCGTGAGGCAGTTCTTC	CSARDPILLVRQFF
TRBV7-6	many	TRBJ2-3	TRBD1	TGTGCCAGCAGCTTCTATATGGACAGGAGCACAGATACGCAGTATTTT	CASSFYMDRSTDTQYF
TRBV13	.	TRBJ2-1	.	TGTGCCAGCAGCTTTTTTCAGGGTAGCCTCCTCTACAATGAGCAGTTCTTC	CASSFFQGSLLYNEQFF
TRBV29-1	.	TRBJ2-6	TRBD1	TGCAGCGTGGGACAGGGGGCGGCTGGGGCCAACGTCCTGACTTTC	CSVGQGAAGANVLTF
TRBV7-8	many	TRBJ2-1	.	TGTGCCAGCAGCTTAGGACGGACAGCCAACTACAATGAGCAGTTCTTC	CASSLGRTANYNEQFF
TRBV12-3/TRBV12-4	many	TRBJ2-2	TRBD1	TGTGCCAGCAGTTTTGACCCCCGACAGGGGGTATTATCCGGGGAGCTGTTTTTT	CASSFDPRQGVLSGELFF
TRBV19	few	TRBJ1-4	.	TGTGCCAGTAGTACCCGACGGAGTGCAACTAATGAAAAACTGTTTTTT	CASSTRRSATNEKLFF
TRBV6-2/TRBV6-3	.	TRBJ1-1	TRBD1	TGTGCCAGCAGTTACTTTGGGACAGACACTGAAGCTTTCTTT	CASSYFGTDTEAFF
TRBV23-1	few	TRBJ2-4	.	TGCGCCAGCAGATCCTCCAGGGTTAGGCTAGCCAAAAACATTCAGTACTTC	CASRSSRVRLAKNIQYF
TRBV12-3/TRBV12-4	.	TRBJ1-5	.	TGTGCCAGCAGTTCGACAGCTTATAGCAATCAGCCCCAGCATTTT	CASSSTAYSNQPQHF
TRBV15	few	TRBJ2-5	TRBD2	TGTGCCACCAGCATCACCTTCGGACTAGCGGGGGGACAAGAGACCCAGTACTTC	CATSITFGLAGGQETQYF
TRBV9	.	TRBJ1-4	TRBD1	TGTGCCAGCAGCGAGGGAGACAGGGTCCGGGCTAATGAAAAACTGTTTTTT	CASSEGDRVRANEKLFF
TRBV6-6	many	TRBJ2-3	.	TGTGCCAGCAGCCACGGAGGGACAGATACGCAGTATTTT	CASSHGGTDTQYF
TRBV5-6	few	TRBJ1-1	.	TGTGCCAGCAGGCAGACAGGATTGATAATAGACACTGAAGCTTTCTTT	CASRQTGLIIDTEAFF
TRBV7-9	many	TRBJ2-1	.	TGTGCCAGCAGCGGCTTGGGGGGTCAGCAGTTCTTC	CASSGLGGQQFF
TRBV7-9	.	TRBJ2-1	.	TGTGCCAGCAGCTCAGAGATGGAGTGGAATGAGCAGTTCTTC	CASSSEMEWNEQFF
TRBV28	.	TRBJ2-3	TRBD2	TGTGCCAGCAGTTTCTCTGGACTAGCGGGAGCAGATACGCAGTATTTT	CASSFSGLAGADTQYF
TRBV6-1	.	TRBJ2-1	TRBD2	TGTGCCAGCAAACTCAGGGAGGGTCCTCTCTCCTACAATGAGCAGTTCTTC	CASKLREGPLSYNEQFF